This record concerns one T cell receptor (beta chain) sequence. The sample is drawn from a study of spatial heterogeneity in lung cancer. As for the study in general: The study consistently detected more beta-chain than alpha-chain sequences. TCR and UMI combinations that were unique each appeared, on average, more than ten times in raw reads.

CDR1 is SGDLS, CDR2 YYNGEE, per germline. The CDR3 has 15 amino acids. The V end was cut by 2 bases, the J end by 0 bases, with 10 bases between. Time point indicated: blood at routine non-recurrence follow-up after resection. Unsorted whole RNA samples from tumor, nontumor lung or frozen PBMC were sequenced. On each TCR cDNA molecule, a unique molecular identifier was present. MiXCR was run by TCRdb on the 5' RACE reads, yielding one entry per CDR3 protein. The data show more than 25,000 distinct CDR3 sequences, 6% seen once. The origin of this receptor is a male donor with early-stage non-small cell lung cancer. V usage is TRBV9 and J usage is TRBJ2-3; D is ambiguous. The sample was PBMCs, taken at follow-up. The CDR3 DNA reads TGTGCCAGCAGCGTCCTACCTTCTAGCACAGATACGCAGTATTTT. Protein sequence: CASSVLPSSTDTQYF.